A selection of T cell receptor beta chains follows, all from one sample in a study of graft-versus-host responses after intestinal transplantation. The protocol was immunoSEQ multiplex PCR, while the TCRdb copy is restricted to in-frame clones and leaves out a portion. The table records about 90,000 clones, about 93% of them present only once. The antigens these receptors bind are not known. The sample was unstimulated CD8+ T cells sorted from spleen or lymph node cells, taken before transplant. The receptor source for this set is a human donor who was the organ donor for an intestinal transplant. Both conserved end residues are part of each CDR3. A D gene is named only where the DNA matches it firmly. Size tells how often a clone was seen (once, few, many) or the class of an expanded clone, and some rows leave it out.

d_call j_call clone_size v_call cdr3_nt cdr3_aa
- TRBJ2-7 - TRBV19 TGTGCCAGTAGTAAGATCCGGGACTCTCCCTACGAGCAGTACTTC CASSKIRDSPYEQYF
TRBD1 TRBJ2-1 - TRBV7-9 TGTGCCAGCAGCATCCGGGACAGGGGTGGGGATGAGCAGTTCTTC CASSIRDRGGDEQFF
- TRBJ2-5 - TRBV9 TGTGCCAGCAGCGGCCAGGTCTGGGGGGCCCAGTACTTC CASSGQVWGAQYF
TRBD1 TRBJ1-1 - TRBV7-6 TGTGCCAGCAGCCAGGGGGTGGCAAACACTGAAGCTTTCTTT CASSQGVANTEAFF
- TRBJ2-6 - TRBV7-9 TGTGCCAGCAGCCCGGTCTCTGGGGCCAACGTCCTGACTTTC CASSPVSGANVLTF
- TRBJ2-7 - TRBV19 TGTGCCAGCGGTTCCTACGAGCAGTACTTC CASGSYEQYF
TRBD2 TRBJ2-1 - TRBV28 TGTGCCAGCAGTTTAGGGCTAGCGGATCTTTACAATGAGCAGTTCTTC CASSLGLADLYNEQFF
- TRBJ2-7 - TRBV10-3 TGTGCCGCCTCCGGGACTTCTTCCTACGAGCAGTACTTC CAASGTSSYEQYF
- TRBJ2-7 - TRBV5-1 TGCGCCAGCAGCTCACTGGAACTGGGAGCCGACGAGCAGTACTTC CASSSLELGADEQYF
- TRBJ1-1 - TRBV11-3 TGTGCCAGCAGCGTAGGAGGGTCCACTGAAGCTTTCTTT CASSVGGSTEAFF
- TRBJ2-7 - TRBV4-1 TGCGCCAGCAGCCAGAGGGTCGGGCCCTACGAGCAGTACTTC CASSQRVGPYEQYF
- TRBJ2-1 - TRBV7-3 TGTGCCAGCAGCACGCTGGGAGCTGATGAGCAGTTCTTC CASSTLGADEQFF
- TRBJ2-1 - TRBV6-5 TGTGCCAGCAGTTATCTAGCGGAGGGGGATAATGAGCAGTTCTTC CASSYLAEGDNEQFF
- TRBJ1-5 - TRBV19 TGTGCCAGTAGTGTGGGACTCAATCAGCCCCAGCATTTT CASSVGLNQPQHF
TRBD2 TRBJ2-7 - TRBV7-8 TGTGCCAGCAGCTTGCGGGGGGGCTACGAGCAGTACTTC CASSLRGGYEQYF
TRBD1 TRBJ2-5 - TRBV7-8 TGTGCCAGCAGTAGATGGGACAGGGGCCAAGAGACCCAGTACTTC CASSRWDRGQETQYF
TRBD2 TRBJ2-1 - TRBV9 TGTGCCAGCAGTCCTAGCGGGGGGTCCTACCCAATTGAGCAGTTCTTC CASSPSGGSYPIEQFF
- TRBJ2-5 - TRBV29-1 TGCAGCGTCCCTGGTGAGGGAGAGACCCAGTACTTC CSVPGEGETQYF
- TRBJ2-2 - TRBV7-3 TGTGCCAGCAGCCGGTCTCACACCGGGGAGCTGTTTTTT CASSRSHTGELFF
- TRBJ1-6 once TRBV4-1 TGCGCCACCCAGAGTAGCAGAGACTTGAGCTCCTATAATTCACCCCTCCACTTT CATQSSRDLSSYNSPLHF
- TRBJ2-5 - TRBV7-4 TGTGCCAGCAGCTTACCGAGGGCGCGCCAAGAGACCCAGTACTTC CASSLPRARQETQYF
- TRBJ2-3 - TRBV4-1 TGCGCCAGCAGCCAAGGTCCGGGACTGGCAGAGCGAACGCAGTATTTT CASSQGPGLAERTQYF
- TRBJ2-3 - TRBV5-1 TGCGCCAGCAGCTTCACCGGGGGGCCCACAGATACGCAGTATTTT CASSFTGGPTDTQYF
- TRBJ2-1 - TRBV28 TGTGCCAGCAGCTTGACGGATGCCGGGAGTGAGCAGTTCTTC CASSLTDAGSEQFF
- TRBJ1-1 - TRBV27 TGTGCCAGCAGGTCTTGGACAAATCTTGAAGCTTTCTTT CASRSWTNLEAFF
TRBD2 TRBJ2-1 - TRBV6-4 TGTGCCAGCAGTGACTCGAGCGGGGGGGCCAACGAGCAGTTCTTC CASSDSSGGANEQFF
TRBD2 TRBJ2-4 - TRBV5-4 TGTGCCAGCAGCCCTACTAGCGGGAGTAACATTCAGTACTTC CASSPTSGSNIQYF
TRBD2 TRBJ2-5 - TRBV29-1 TGCAGCGTTGGGGATGTAGCGGGAGGAGAGACCCAGTACTTC CSVGDVAGGETQYF
TRBD2 TRBJ2-1 - TRBV13 TGTGCCAGCAGCTCCCCTAGCGGGGGGGCCCATGAGCAGTTCTTC CASSSPSGGAHEQFF
- TRBJ2-3 - TRBV18 TGTGCCAGCTCACCCGCCCCCCAGGGTCTCACTAGCACAGATACGCAGTATTTT CASSPAPQGLTSTDTQYF
- TRBJ1-5 - TRBV28 TGTGCCAGCAGAAGCTTCCCCAATCAGCCCCAGCATTTT CASRSFPNQPQHF
TRBD2 TRBJ2-1 - TRBV15 TGTGCCACCAGGCTCACTAGCGGGATTAACAATGAGCAGTTCTTC CATRLTSGINNEQFF
TRBD2 TRBJ2-7 - TRBV19 TGTGCCAGTCGCTATTCTAGCGGGATAACCTACGAGCAGTACTTC CASRYSSGITYEQYF
- TRBJ2-5 - TRBV9 TGTGCCAGCAGCGTAGCTCGGGGGGCGGGGCAAGAGACCCAGTACTTC CASSVARGAGQETQYF
- TRBJ2-1 - TRBV6-1 TGTGCCAGCAGTGGCGGAGGGGCCCTTGAGCAGTTCTTC CASSGGGALEQFF
- TRBJ2-7 - TRBV4-1 TGCGCCAGCAGCCAAGATTCCGGGACACCAAAAGGGGCCTACGAGCAGTACTTC CASSQDSGTPKGAYEQYF
TRBD1 TRBJ1-2 - TRBV5-1 TGCGCCAGCAGCGGACAGAAAGGGGCAGGGGGAAAGCAAAACTATGGCTACACCTTC CASSGQKGAGGKQNYGYTF
- TRBJ2-7 - TRBV6-1 TGTGCCAGCCACACGACAGCCTTCTCCTACGAGCAGTACTTC CASHTTAFSYEQYF
- TRBJ2-1 - TRBV27 TGTGCCAGCAGTTTAAGGGACTGGCGAAATGAGCAGTTCTTC CASSLRDWRNEQFF
- TRBJ1-6 - TRBV6-1 TGTGCCAGCAGTGGATCCGACACTTATAATTCACCCCTCCACTTT CASSGSDTYNSPLHF
TRBD2 TRBJ2-1 once TRBV27 TGTGCCAGCAGTTGGTCAGGCGGGAGTTTTAATGAGCAGTTCTTC CASSWSGGSFNEQFF
- TRBJ2-7 - TRBV9 TGTGCCAGCAGCGGAGGGACTGATACCTACGAGCAGTACTTC CASSGGTDTYEQYF
- TRBJ2-3 - TRBV28 TGTGCCAGCAGTCCCGGGTCGAGGGGGACACTTGATACGCAGTATTTT CASSPGSRGTLDTQYF
TRBD2 TRBJ2-7 - TRBV7-9 TGTGCCAGCAGCTTAGCAAGCGGGAGGTTTGCCTACGAGCAGTACTTC CASSLASGRFAYEQYF
TRBD2 TRBJ2-1 - TRBV4-2 TGTGCCAGCAGCCAAGGACTAGCGGGGGAGTACAATGAGCAGTTCTTC CASSQGLAGEYNEQFF
TRBD1 TRBJ2-3 - TRBV28 TGTGCCAGCAGTCCGGGACAGTCTAGCACAGATACGCAGTATTTT CASSPGQSSTDTQYF
- TRBJ2-7 - TRBV28 TGTGCCAGCAGAACCCGAGCTTACGACTCATACGAGCAGTACTTC CASRTRAYDSYEQYF
- TRBJ1-1 - TRBV6-5 TGTGCCAGCAGGCAACGCGACAAGATGAACACTGAAGCTTTCTTT CASRQRDKMNTEAFF
TRBD2 TRBJ2-7 - TRBV28 TGTGCCAGCAGTTCCGGACTAGCGGCCTCCTACGAGCAGTACTTC CASSSGLAASYEQYF